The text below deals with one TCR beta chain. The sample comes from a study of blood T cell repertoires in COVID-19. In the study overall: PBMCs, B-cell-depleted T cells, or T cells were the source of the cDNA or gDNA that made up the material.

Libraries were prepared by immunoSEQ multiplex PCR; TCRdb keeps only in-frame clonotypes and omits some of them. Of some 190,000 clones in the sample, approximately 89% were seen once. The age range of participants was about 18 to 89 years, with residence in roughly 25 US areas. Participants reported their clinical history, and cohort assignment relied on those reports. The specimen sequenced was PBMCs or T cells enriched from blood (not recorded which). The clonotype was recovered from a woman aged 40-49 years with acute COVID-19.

The CDR3 bases are TGTGCCAGCAGCTTGAACAGGATTTATGGCTACACCTTC. Translating it yields CASSLNRIYGYTF. The chain combines TRBV5-4 with TRBJ1-2; TRBD1 is a possible D gene (5 bases). The CDR3 extends over 13 amino acids. V lost 1 base and J lost 5, with 9 bases in between. Germline values: CDR1 SGHNT, CDR2 YYREEE (reference sequence).